Below, one TCR beta chain is given with its context. What it recognizes is unknown. Sequenced by immunoSEQ multiplex PCR; TCRdb stores in-frame clones only, minus some. The sample consists of around 450,000 clones, about 90% of them appearing once. This sample stems from a study of Ad26.COV2.S vaccination and SARS-CoV-2 variants. Study findings and constraints: Vaccine and placebo recipients had similar non-spike TCR breadth. Substantial breadth was reportedly displayed by spike-specific CD8+ and CD4+ T cell responses after vaccination.

The CDR3 has 17 residues. Germline loops: CDR1 ENHRY, CDR2 SYGVKD. Germline trimming cut 0 bases from V and 8 bases from J; bases unmatched to any gene: 13. The treatment here: some 20 received Ad26.COV2.S at low or high dose, single or two shots; about 5 received placebo; per-sample allocation not given. Collection of samples fell on day 63 after the first vaccine or placebo injection. Donation came from an adult in Boston who was aged 18-55 years. Source: peripheral blood, taken in a trial of Ad26.COV2.S vaccine versus placebo. This chain uses TRBV10-3 with TRBJ2-1, with TRBD1 matching 7 bases. The clonotype originates from a person aged 18-65 years who received the Ad26.COV2.S COVID-19 vaccine or a placebo. The chain's CDR3 is CAISESNRGKAGDEQFF. CDR3 DNA: TGTGCCATCAGTGAGTCCAACAGGGGAAAGGCCGGGGATGAGCAGTTCTTC.